This is a list of T cell receptor beta chains from one sample in a study of regulatory T cells in long-lasting Graves disease. TCRdb reprocessed the multiplex PCR reads via MiXCR and lists one record per CDR3 protein. This table has 400,000 to 500,000 distinct CDR3 sequences, 12% to 15% appearing once. This sample also appeared in a second study, on T cells in Graves' hyperthyroidism and ophthalmopathy.

Material: peripheral blood mononuclear cells (PBMCs), obtained at new diagnosis, from a patient treated with antithyroid drugs. These receptors originate from a woman aged 45-60 years with Graves disease. The CDR3 runs from the conserved cysteine through the conserved F or W. A D gene is named only where the DNA matches it firmly. The size field is filled for only some rows; it gives once, few, many or a size class.

V	size	D	J	DNA	CDR3
TRBV7-3	NA	NA	TRBJ2-5	TGTGCCAGCAGCTTAGATGGGTTTGAGACCCAGTACTTC	CASSLDGFETQYF
TRBV27	many	TRBD2	TRBJ2-7	TGTGCCAGCAGTTGGGGCCGCGGGAGGGCCCCCTACGAGCAGTACTTC	CASSWGRGRAPYEQYF
TRBV5-4	few	TRBD1	TRBJ1-2	TGTGCCAGCAGCTTGGGAGGGGGACAGGACTATGGCTACACCTTC	CASSLGGGQDYGYTF
TRBV6-1	NA	TRBD2	TRBJ2-1	TGTGCCAGCAGGTCTCGGGTTAGCGGGAGCGATGAGCAGTTCTTC	CASRSRVSGSDEQFF
TRBV20-1	NA	NA	TRBJ2-4	TGCAGTGTCATGGGTGGTGGCATTCAGTACTTC	CSVMGGGIQYF
TRBV28	NA	TRBD2	TRBJ2-5	TGTGCCAGCAAGCGGGAGTACCAAGAGACCCAGTACTTC	CASKREYQETQYF
TRBV2	many	NA	TRBJ1-1	TGTGCCAGCCCGGGACTGCGGAACACTGAAGCTTTCTTT	CASPGLRNTEAFF
TRBV3-1	many	NA	TRBJ1-2	TGTGCCAGCAGCCAAGATCCTATCACACCCTATGGCTACACCTTC	CASSQDPITPYGYTF
TRBV9	few	NA	TRBJ1-1	TGTGCCAGCAGCGGCCATACGAACACTGAAGCTTTCTTT	CASSGHTNTEAFF
TRBV30	few	NA	TRBJ2-3	TGTGCCTGGACCGTCGGGAATGCGGGAGATACGCAGTATTTT	CAWTVGNAGDTQYF
TRBV5-1	many	TRBD1	TRBJ2-7	TGCGCCAGCAGCTTGCGTGCGCCCGGACAGGGACAATACTACGAGCAGTACTTC	CASSLRAPGQGQYYEQYF
TRBV5-1	few	TRBD1	TRBJ1-1	TGCGCCAGCAGCTGGGGTGACAGGGGGCGACCCTTAATGAACACTGAAGCTTTCTTT	CASSWGDRGRPLMNTEAFF
TRBV5-1	many	NA	TRBJ2-1	TGCGCCAGCAGCCCCTACGGAGCATACAATGAGCAGTTCTTC	CASSPYGAYNEQFF
TRBV5-6	few	NA	TRBJ2-1	TGTGCCAGCAGCTGGCAGACTAACGCTAATGAGCAGTTCTTC	CASSWQTNANEQFF
TRBV6-1	few	NA	TRBJ2-2	TGTGCCAGCAGTCACGACGGGAACACCGGGGAGCTGTTTTTT	CASSHDGNTGELFF
TRBV7-2	many	NA	TRBJ1-4	TGTGCCAGCAGCTTCAGAGGCGATGGGGAAAAACTGTTTTTT	CASSFRGDGEKLFF
TRBV11-2	NA	TRBD2	TRBJ2-2	TGTGCCAGCAAGAAATATGCAGCGGGGTCTACCGGGGAGCTGTTTTTT	CASKKYAAGSTGELFF
TRBV5-1	few	TRBD1	TRBJ2-5	TGCGCCAGCAGCTTGGCCCCGGGGACAGAAGAGACCCAGTACTTC	CASSLAPGTEETQYF
TRBV28	many	NA	TRBJ1-1	TGTGCCAGCACTCTAAATGGGGAACCGAACACTGAAGCTTTCTTT	CASTLNGEPNTEAFF
TRBV5-1	many	NA	TRBJ2-3	TGCGCCAGCAGCGAGGCCCCAGGAGTGGAGGTTACGCAGTATTTT	CASSEAPGVEVTQYF
TRBV3-1	NA	NA	TRBJ2-7	TGTGCCAGCAGCTCCAACTTAGTGCGGAAAGCAATGTACGAGCAGTACTTC	CASSSNLVRKAMYEQYF
TRBV20-1	NA	TRBD1	TRBJ2-7	TGCAGTGCTAGTTTTCCGGGACAGGGAGCCTACGAGCAGTACTTC	CSASFPGQGAYEQYF
TRBV28	many	TRBD1	TRBJ1-1	TGTGCCAGCGTTTCTTTCGACAGGGGTCGAGTGAACACTGAAGCTTTCTTT	CASVSFDRGRVNTEAFF
TRBV20-1	NA	TRBD2	TRBJ2-3	TGCAGTGCTAGAGAAGCGGGAGAGTTGGATACGCAGTATTTT	CSAREAGELDTQYF
TRBV2	many	TRBD2	TRBJ2-1	TGTGCCAGCAATCCCGGGACTAGCGGGAGATACAATGAGCAGTTCTTC	CASNPGTSGRYNEQFF
TRBV5-1	NA	TRBD2	TRBJ2-3	TGCGCCAGCAGCTTGGGCCATAGCGGGCCCGTCCGGGATACGCAGTATTTT	CASSLGHSGPVRDTQYF
TRBV12-3/TRBV12-4	many	TRBD1	TRBJ1-2	TGTGCCAGCGTCGCGACAGGGGGCGATGGCTACACCTTC	CASVATGGDGYTF